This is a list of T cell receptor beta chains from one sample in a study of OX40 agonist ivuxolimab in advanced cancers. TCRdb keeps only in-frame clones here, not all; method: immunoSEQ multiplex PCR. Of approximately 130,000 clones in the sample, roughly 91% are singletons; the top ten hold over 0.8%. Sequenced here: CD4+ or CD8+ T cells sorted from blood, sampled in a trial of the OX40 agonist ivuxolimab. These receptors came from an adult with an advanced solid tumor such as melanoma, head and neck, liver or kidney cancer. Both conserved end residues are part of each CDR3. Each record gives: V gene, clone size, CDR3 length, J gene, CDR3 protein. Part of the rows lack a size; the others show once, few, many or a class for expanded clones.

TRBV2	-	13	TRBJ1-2	CAKRRADHYGYTF
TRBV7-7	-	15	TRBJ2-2	CASSPYGGNTGELFF
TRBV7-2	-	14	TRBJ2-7	CASSFLGIPYEQYF
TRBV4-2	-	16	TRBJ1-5	CASSQDDGRDGQPQHF
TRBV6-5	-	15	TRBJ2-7	CASTRTDGLGYEQYF
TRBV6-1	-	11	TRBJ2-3	CASSPGDTQYF
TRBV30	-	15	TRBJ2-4	CAWSVAGTATNIQYF
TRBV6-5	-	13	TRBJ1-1	CASSTQGDTEAFF
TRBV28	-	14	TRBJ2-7	CASSFGLAGLEQYF
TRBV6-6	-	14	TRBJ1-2	CASRDPGTVYGYTF
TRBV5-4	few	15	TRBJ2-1	CASSLMLAGSNEQFF
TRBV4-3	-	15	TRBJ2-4	CASSQASGIGNIQYF
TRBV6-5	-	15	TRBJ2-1	CASSYSAGLYNEQFF
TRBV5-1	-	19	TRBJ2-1	CASSPWGAGGLFPYNEQFF
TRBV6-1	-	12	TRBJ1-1	CASTKLDTEAFF
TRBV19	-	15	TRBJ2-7	CASSIDLAGPYEQYF
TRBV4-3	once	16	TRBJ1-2	CASSQGLPGQAPYIHF
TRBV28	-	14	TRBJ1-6	CASSWDRPYSPLHF
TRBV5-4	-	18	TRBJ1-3	CASSRDLGQGASGNTIYF
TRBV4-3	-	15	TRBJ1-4	CTSSQEGTGNEKLFF
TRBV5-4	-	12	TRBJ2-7	CASSPDAGEQYF
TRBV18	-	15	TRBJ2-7	CASSPNDRATYEQYF
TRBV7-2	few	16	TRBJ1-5	CASSFDPTGSNQPQHF
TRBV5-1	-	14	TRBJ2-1	CASSMAQAYNEQFF
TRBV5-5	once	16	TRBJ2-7	CASSLEGQGISYEQYF
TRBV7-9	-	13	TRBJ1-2	CASSLLGYYGYTF
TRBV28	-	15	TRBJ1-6	CASSQNRGYNSPLHF
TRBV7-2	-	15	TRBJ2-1	CASSLSGTSYNEQFF
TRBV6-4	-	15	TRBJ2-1	CASSDLAGGPGEQFF
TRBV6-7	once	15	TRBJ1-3	CASSLRTSLLNTIYF
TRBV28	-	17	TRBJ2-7	CASSFSSRGRATGEQYF
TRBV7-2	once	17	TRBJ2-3	CASSRAWGAAGTDTQYF
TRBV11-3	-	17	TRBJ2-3	CASSLGTSGGAKDTQYF
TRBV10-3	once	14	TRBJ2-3	CAISQARSTDTQYF
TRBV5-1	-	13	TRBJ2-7	CASSLGDGYEQYF
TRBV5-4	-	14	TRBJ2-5	CASSLGSKQETQYF
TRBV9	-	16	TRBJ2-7	CASSVEGLAGVYEQYF
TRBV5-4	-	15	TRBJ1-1	CASSRLGGSFTEAFF
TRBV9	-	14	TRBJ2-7	CASSPRRGDYEQYF
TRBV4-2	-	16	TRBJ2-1	CASSRGTSGRPSEQFF
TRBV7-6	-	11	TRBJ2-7	CASSSDTWQYF
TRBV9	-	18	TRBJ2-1	CASSVLSVGAGAYNEQFF
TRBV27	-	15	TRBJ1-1	CASSPRTGGGTEAFF
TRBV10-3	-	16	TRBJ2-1	CAISPGTSGRSGEQFF
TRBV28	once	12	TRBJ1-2	CASSLTGTGGTF
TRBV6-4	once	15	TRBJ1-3	CASSRDRGPGNTIYF
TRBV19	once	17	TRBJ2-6	CASSRADAYSGANVLTF
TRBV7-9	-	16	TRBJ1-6	CASSQRAGTVNSPLHF
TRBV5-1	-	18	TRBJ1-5	CASSPGFGGGGSNQPQHF
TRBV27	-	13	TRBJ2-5	CASRRQGLETQYF
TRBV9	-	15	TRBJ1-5	CASSVGGWVNQPQHF
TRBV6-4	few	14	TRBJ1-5	CASREGVRNQPQHF
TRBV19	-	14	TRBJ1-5	CASSPTRTVWPQHF
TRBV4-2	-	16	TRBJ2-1	CASGRGGGSSYNEQFF
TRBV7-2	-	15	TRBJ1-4	CASSLVGTVDEKLFF
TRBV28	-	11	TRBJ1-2	CESGGNYGYTF
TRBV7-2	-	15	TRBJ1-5	CASRPGGGFNQPQHF
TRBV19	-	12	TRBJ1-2	CASSAPGPNYTF
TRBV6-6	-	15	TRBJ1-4	CASKYWTLANEKLFF